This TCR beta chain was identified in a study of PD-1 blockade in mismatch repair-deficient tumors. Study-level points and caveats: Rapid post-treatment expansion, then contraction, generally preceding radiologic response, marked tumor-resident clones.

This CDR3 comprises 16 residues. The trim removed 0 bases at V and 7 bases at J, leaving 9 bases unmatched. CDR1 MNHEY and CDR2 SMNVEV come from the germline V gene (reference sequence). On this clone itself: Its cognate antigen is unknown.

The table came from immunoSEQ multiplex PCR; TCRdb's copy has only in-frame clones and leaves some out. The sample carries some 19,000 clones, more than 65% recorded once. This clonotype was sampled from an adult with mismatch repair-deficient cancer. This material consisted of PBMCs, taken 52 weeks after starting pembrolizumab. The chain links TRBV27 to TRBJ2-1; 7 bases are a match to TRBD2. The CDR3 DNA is TGTGCCAGCAGTTTATCGGCGGGAGACCCCGGAAATGAGCAGTTCTTC. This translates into CASSLSAGDPGNEQFF.